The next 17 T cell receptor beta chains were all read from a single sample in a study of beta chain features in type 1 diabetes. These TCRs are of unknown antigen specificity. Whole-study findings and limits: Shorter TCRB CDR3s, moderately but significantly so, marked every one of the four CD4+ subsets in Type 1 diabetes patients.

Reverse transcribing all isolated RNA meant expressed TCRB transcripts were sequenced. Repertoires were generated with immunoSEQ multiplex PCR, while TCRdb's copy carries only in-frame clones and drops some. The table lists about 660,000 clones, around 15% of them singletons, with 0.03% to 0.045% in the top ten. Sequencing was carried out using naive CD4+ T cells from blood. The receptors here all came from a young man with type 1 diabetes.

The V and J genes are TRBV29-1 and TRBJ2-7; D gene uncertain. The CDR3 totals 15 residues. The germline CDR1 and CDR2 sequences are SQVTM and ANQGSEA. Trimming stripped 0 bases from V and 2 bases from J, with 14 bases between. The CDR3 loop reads CSVEDDISGAYEQYF. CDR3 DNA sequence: TGCAGCGTTGAAGATGATATCTCAGGAGCCTACGAGCAGTACTTC.

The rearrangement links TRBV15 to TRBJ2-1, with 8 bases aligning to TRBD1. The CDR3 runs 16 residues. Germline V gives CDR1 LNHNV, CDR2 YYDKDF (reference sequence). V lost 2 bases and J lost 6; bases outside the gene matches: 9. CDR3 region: CATSRSPGTGGNEQFF. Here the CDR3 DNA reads TGTGCCACCAGCAGATCCCCCGGGACAGGCGGCAATGAGCAGTTCTTC.

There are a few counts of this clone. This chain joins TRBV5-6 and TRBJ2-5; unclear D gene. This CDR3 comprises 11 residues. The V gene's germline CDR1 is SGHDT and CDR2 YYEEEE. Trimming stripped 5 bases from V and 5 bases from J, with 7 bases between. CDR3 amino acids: CASRVGETQYF. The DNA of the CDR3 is TGTGCCAGCAGGGTGGGGGAGACCCAGTACTTC.

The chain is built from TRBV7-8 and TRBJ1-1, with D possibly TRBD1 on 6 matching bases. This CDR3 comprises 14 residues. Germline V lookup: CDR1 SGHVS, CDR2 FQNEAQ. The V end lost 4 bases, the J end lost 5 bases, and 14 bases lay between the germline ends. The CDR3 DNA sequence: TGTGCCAGCAGCTCTCAGGGGCAGGGGACTGAAGCTTTCTTT. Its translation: CASSSQGQGTEAFF.

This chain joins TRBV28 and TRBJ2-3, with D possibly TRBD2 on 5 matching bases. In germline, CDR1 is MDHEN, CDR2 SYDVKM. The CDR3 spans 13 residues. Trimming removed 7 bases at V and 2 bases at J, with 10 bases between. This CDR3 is CASISGYTDTQYF. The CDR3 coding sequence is TGTGCCAGCATTTCGGGATACACAGATACGCAGTATTTT.

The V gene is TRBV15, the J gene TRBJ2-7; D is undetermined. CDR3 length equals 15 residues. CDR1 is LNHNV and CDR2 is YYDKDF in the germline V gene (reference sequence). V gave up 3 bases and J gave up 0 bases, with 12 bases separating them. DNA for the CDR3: TGTGCCACCAGCAGGGTGGTCCTACCCTCCTACGAGCAGTACTTC. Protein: CATSRVVLPSYEQYF.

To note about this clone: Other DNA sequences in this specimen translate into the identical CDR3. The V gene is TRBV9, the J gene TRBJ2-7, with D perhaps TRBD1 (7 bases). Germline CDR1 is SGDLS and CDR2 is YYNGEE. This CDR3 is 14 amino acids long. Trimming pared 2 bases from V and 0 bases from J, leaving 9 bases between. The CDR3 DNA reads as TGTGCCAGCAGCGTCAGGGGGGACTCCTACGAGCAGTACTTC. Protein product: CASSVRGDSYEQYF.

CDR3 loop: CASSRSSSTDTQYF. CDR3 DNA sequence: TGTGCCAGCAGCCGGTCTTCTAGCACAGATACGCAGTATTTT. The V gene is TRBV16, the J gene TRBJ2-3; D is undetermined. Per the germline V gene, CDR1 is KGHSY and CDR2 is FQNENV. V was clipped by 4 bases and J by 0 bases, with 8 bases between them. CDR3 size: 14 residues. The variable domain in full, completed from reference TRBV16 and TRBJ2-3, reads GEEVAQTPKHLVRGEGQKAKLYCAPIKGHSYVFWYQQVLKNEFKFLISFQNENVFDETGMPKERFSAKCLPNSPCSLEIQATKLEDSAVYFCASSRSSSTDTQYFGPGTRLTVL.

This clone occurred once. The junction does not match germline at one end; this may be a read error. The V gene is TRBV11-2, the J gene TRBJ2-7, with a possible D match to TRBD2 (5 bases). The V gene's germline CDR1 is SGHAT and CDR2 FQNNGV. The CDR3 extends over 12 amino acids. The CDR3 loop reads CASTLSEGEQYF. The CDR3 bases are TGTGCCAGCACCTTAAGCGAGGGCGAGCAGTACTTC.

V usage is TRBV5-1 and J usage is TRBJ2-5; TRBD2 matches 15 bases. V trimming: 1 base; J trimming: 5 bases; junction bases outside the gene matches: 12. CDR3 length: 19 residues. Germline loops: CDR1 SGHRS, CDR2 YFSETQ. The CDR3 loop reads CASSLSPGTSGRRSETQYF. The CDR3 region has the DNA TGCGCCAGCAGCTTGTCCCCTGGGACTAGCGGGAGGAGGTCGGAGACCCAGTACTTC.

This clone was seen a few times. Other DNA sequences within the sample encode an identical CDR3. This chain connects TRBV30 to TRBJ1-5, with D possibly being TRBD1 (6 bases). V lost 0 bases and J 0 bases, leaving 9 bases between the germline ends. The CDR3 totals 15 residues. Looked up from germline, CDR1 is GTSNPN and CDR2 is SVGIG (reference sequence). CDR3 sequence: CAWSVGQYSNQPQHF. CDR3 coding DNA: TGTGCCTGGAGTGTAGGACAGTATAGCAATCAGCCCCAGCATTTT.

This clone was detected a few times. CDR3 loop: CASRGLTSSLTDTQYF. CDR3 DNA sequence: TGTGCCAGCAGAGGATTAACCAGCTCCCTCACAGATACGCAGTATTTT. The chain employs TRBV7-9 and TRBJ2-3, with D uncertain. V dropped 6 bases and J dropped 2 bases, with 18 bases sitting between them. CDR1 and CDR2 (germline): SEHNR, FQNEAQ (reference sequence). The CDR3 is 16 amino acids. Drawing the rest from reference TRBV7-9 and TRBJ2-3, the complete variable domain is DTGVSQNPRHKITKRGQNVTFRCDPISEHNRLYWYRQTLGQGPEFLTYFQNEAQLEKSRLLSDRFSAERPKGSFSTLEIQRTEQGDSAMYLCASRGLTSSLTDTQYFGPGTRLTVL.

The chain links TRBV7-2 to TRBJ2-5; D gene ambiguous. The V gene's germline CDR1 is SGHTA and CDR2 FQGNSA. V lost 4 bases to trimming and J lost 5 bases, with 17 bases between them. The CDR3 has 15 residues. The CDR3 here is CASSSPWVFSETQYF. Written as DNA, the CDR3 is TGTGCCAGCAGCTCCCCCTGGGTGTTTTCGGAGACCCAGTACTTC.

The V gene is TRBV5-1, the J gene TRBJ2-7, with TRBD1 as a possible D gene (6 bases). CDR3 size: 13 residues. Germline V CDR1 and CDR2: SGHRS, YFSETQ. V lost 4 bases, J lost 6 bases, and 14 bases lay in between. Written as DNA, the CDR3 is TGCGCCAGCAGCCCCTCGGGACAAGGCGAGCAGTACTTC. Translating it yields CASSPSGQGEQYF.

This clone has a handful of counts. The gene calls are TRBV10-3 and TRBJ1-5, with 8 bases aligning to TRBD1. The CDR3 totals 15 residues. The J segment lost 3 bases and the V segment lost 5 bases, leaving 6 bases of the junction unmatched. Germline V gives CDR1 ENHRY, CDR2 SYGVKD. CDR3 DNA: TGTGCCATCAGTCATGGACAGGGCGTCAATCAGCCCCAGCATTTT. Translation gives CAISHGQGVNQPQHF.

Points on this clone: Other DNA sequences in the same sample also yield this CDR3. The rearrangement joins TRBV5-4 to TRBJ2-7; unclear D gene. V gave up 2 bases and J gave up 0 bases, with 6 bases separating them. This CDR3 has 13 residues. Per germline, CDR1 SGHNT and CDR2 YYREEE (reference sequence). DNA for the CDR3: TGTGCCAGCAGCTTTCCCTCCTCCTACGAGCAGTACTTC. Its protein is CASSFPSSYEQYF.

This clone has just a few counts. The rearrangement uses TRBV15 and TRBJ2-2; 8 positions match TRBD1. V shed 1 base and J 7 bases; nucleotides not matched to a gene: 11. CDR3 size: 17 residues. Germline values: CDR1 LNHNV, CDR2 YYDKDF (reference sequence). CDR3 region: CATSRGEETGVIGELFF. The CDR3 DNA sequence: TGTGCCACCAGCAGAGGGGAGGAGACAGGGGTCATCGGGGAGCTGTTTTTT.